A single sample is the source of the 28 T cell receptor beta chains below, sequenced in a study of glioma-infiltrating T cells after dendritic cell vaccination. Some clones are missing from TCRdb's copy, which holds only in-frame ones; the method was immunoSEQ multiplex PCR. The sample lists fewer than 95,000 clones; around 85% were seen once. Time point of the sample: after dendritic cell vaccination, including at tumor progression/relapse. Sequencing was performed on blood, taken after dendritic cell vaccination. These receptors all come from a human donor with glioblastoma.

The rearrangement uses TRBV25-1 and TRBJ2-7, with 8 bases matching TRBD2. J lost 0 bases, V lost 10 bases, and 8 bases had no gene match. Germline V gene data show CDR1 as MGHDK and CDR2 as SYGVNS. CDR3 size: 14 residues. In DNA, the CDR3 is TGTGCCACCCGGGGGGGAGAGAGCTCCTACGAGCAGTACTTC. Translated, it gives CATRGGESSYEQYF.

V usage is TRBV27 and J usage is TRBJ2-1; 9 positions agree with TRBD2. Germline values: CDR1 MNHEY, CDR2 SMNVEV (reference sequence). The junction had 5 bases not matched to a gene; V was cut back by 5 bases and J by 3 bases. The CDR3 covers 15 residues. The chain's CDR3 is CASSAASGVYNEQFF. The CDR3 DNA sequence: TGTGCCAGCAGTGCCGCTAGCGGGGTCTACAATGAGCAGTTCTTC.

The chain recombines TRBV7-2 with TRBJ2-7; D is perhaps TRBD2 (6 bases). The CDR3 covers 14 residues. CDR1 SGHTA and CDR2 FQGNSA come from the germline V gene. V dropped 6 bases and J dropped 5 bases, with 17 bases sitting between them. The chain's CDR3 is CASRPTGGGNEQYF. The CDR3 bases are TGTGCCAGCAGGCCCACGGGTGGGGGGAACGAGCAGTACTTC.

The chain couples TRBV4-1 to TRBJ2-2, with D maybe TRBD2 (5 bases). The CDR3 is made up of 13 amino acids. Trimming took 4 bases from V and 5 from J, leaving 8 bases between them. Germline loops: CDR1 MGHRA, CDR2 YSYEKL. The CDR3 region is CASSLGETGELFF. The CDR3 DNA follows: TGCGCCAGCAGCCTCGGGGAGACCGGGGAGCTGTTTTTT.

This clone was detected once. The chain links TRBV9 to TRBJ1-2; 10 positions match TRBD1. The CDR3 has 15 residues. Trimming took 3 bases from V and 2 from J; bases not matched to a gene: 4. Germline loops: CDR1 SGDLS, CDR2 YYNGEE. The CDR3 coding sequence is TGTGCCAGCAGCGCGCGGACAGGGGGGAACTATGGCTACACCTTC. It translates to CASSARTGGNYGYTF.

As DNA, the CDR3 is TGTGCCAGCAGCTTAGTGGCGGATGTCCAAGAGACCCAGTACTTC. Protein product: CASSLVADVQETQYF. V usage is TRBV7-6 and J usage is TRBJ2-5, with D uncertain. The CDR3 consists of 15 residues. Germline V lookup: CDR1 SGHVS, CDR2 FNYEAQ. With 1 base removed from V and 1 base from J, the gap between germline ends came to 10 bases.

The V call is TRBV4-1, the J call TRBJ2-5; 11 bases are shared with TRBD2. V dropped 4 bases and J dropped 4; count of bases not matched to a gene: 5. The CDR3 runs to 15 residues. Germline lookup yields CDR1 MGHRA and CDR2 YSYEKL. The CDR3 DNA reads as TGCGCCAGCAGCCCGATAGCGGGGGGGCCAGAGACCCAGTACTTC. Protein sequence: CASSPIAGGPETQYF.

The chain is built from TRBV9 and TRBJ2-1; TRBD2 aligns across 14 bases. The CDR3 is 19 residues long. Germline CDR1 SGDLS, CDR2 YYNGEE. The V gene end was trimmed by 5 bases and the J gene end by 3 bases; junction bases not matched to a gene: 13. DNA of the CDR3: TGTGCCAGCAGAGACGGGACGTCGGGACTAGCGGGAGACTACAATGAGCAGTTCTTC. Protein product: CASRDGTSGLAGDYNEQFF.

This sequence joins TRBV18 and TRBJ1-5; no clear D. This CDR3 is built from 16 residues. The V gene's germline CDR1 is KGHSH and CDR2 LQKENI. V was trimmed by 2 bases and J by 0 bases, leaving 11 bases between them. The CDR3 reads CASSPSSPNSNQPQHF. The CDR3 coding sequence is TGTGCCAGCTCACCATCTAGTCCCAATAGCAATCAGCCCCAGCATTTT.

The CDR3 DNA sequence: TGTGCCAGCAGTTACGGGGGACTAGCGGGGGAGGAGCAGTACTTC. Translated: CASSYGGLAGEEQYF. The chain employs TRBV6-5 and TRBJ2-7; 14 bases agree with TRBD2. The CDR3 runs 15 residues. Germline lookup yields CDR1 MNHEY and CDR2 SVGAGI. Germline trimming cut 2 bases from V and 7 bases from J; bases unmatched to any gene: 4.

The V gene is TRBV19, the J gene TRBJ1-4; tentatively, D is TRBD1 (6 bases). The V and J ends lost 6 bases and 7 bases respectively, with 18 bases between them. The CDR3 runs 15 residues. Germline V gene sequence: CDR1 LNHDA, CDR2 SQIVND (reference sequence). This CDR3 reads CASSGTGPESEKLFF. CDR3 nucleotides: TGTGCCAGTAGCGGAACAGGGCCGGAGAGTGAAAAACTGTTTTTT.

This chain joins TRBV27 and TRBJ2-7; 8 bases line up with TRBD1. J lost 3 bases, V lost 6 bases, and 7 bases had no gene match. The CDR3 is 14 amino acids. Germline V gene data show CDR1 as MNHEY and CDR2 as SMNVEV (reference sequence). This CDR3 is CASRALDRGYEQYF. CDR3 DNA: TGTGCCAGCAGAGCGCTCGACAGGGGCTACGAGCAGTACTTC.

V and J are TRBV7-6 and TRBJ1-6, with D hard to call. The V gene's germline CDR1 is SGHVS and CDR2 FNYEAQ. CDR3 size: 17 residues. Trimming cost V 0 bases and J 0 bases, with 9 bases left between them. CDR3 sequence: CASSLAARGSYNSPLHF. In DNA form, the CDR3 reads TGTGCCAGCAGCTTAGCCGCTAGAGGCTCCTATAATTCACCCCTCCACTTT. Using reference TRBV7-6 and TRBJ1-6 for the parts outside the CDR3, the full variable domain is GAGVSQSPRYKVTKRGQDVALRCDPISGHVSLYWYRQALGQGPEFLTYFNYEAQQDKSGLPNDRFSAERPEGSISTLTIQRTEQRDSAMYRCASSLAARGSYNSPLHFGNGTRLTVT.

This clone occurred a few times. This chain uses TRBV6-6 with TRBJ2-1, with a tentative D call TRBD2 (5 bases). Per germline, CDR1 MNHNY and CDR2 SVGAGI (reference sequence). With 11 bases removed from V and 3 bases from J, the gap between germline ends came to 11 bases. The CDR3 totals 12 residues. Here the CDR3 reads CAGGRFYNEQFF. DNA of the CDR3: TGTGCCGGAGGCCGTTTCTACAATGAGCAGTTCTTC.

This chain joins TRBV5-1 and TRBJ1-3, with 11 positions matching TRBD1. J gave up 3 bases and V 4 bases, and 6 bases lay outside the gene matches. The CDR3 runs 16 residues. CDR1 is SGHRS and CDR2 is YFSETQ in the germline V gene. Written as DNA, the CDR3 is TGCGCCAGCAGCGAGGGACAGGGGGTTTTTGGAAACACCATATATTTT. Translated, it gives CASSEGQGVFGNTIYF.

The rearrangement uses TRBV19 and TRBJ2-6; no clear D gene. Germline CDR1 LNHDA, CDR2 SQIVND (reference sequence). V was pared by 0 bases and J by 1 base, with 19 bases between. CDR3 length: 20 amino acids. This chain's CDR3 is CASSIDWVGYDLSGANVLTF. The CDR3, as DNA: TGTGCCAGTAGTATAGATTGGGTGGGCTACGATCTATCTGGGGCCAACGTCCTGACTTTC.

The genes are TRBV4-1 and TRBJ2-7, with D hard to call. The CDR3 has 14 amino acids. Deletions cut 6 bases from V and 1 base from J, with 13 bases between. The V gene's germline CDR1 is MGHRA and CDR2 YSYEKL. The CDR3 DNA reads TGCGCCAGCAGACCCCAGACTGCTTCCTACGAGCAGTACTTC. Protein sequence: CASRPQTASYEQYF.

The chain uses TRBV18 and TRBJ1-4; 7 positions match TRBD1. The junction had 7 bases not matched to a gene; V was cut back by 6 bases and J by 6 bases. Per the germline V gene, CDR1 is KGHSH and CDR2 is LQKENI. The CDR3 covers 14 residues. CDR3 bases: TGTGCCAGCTCGCCTCGACAGGGCTATGAAAAACTGTTTTTT. It encodes CASSPRQGYEKLFF. Supplemented by reference TRBV18 and TRBJ1-4, the full variable domain reads NAGVMQNPRHLVRRRGQEARLRCSPMKGHSHVYWYRQLPEEGLKFMVYLQKENIIDESGMPKERFSAEFPKEGPSILRIQQVVRGDSAAYFCASSPRQGYEKLFFGSGTQLSVL.

This chain connects TRBV6-6 to TRBJ2-3; 13 bases fit TRBD2. This CDR3 has 15 residues. V was pared by 8 bases and J by 1 base, with 3 bases of the junction left unmatched. Germline V lookup: CDR1 MNHNY, CDR2 SVGAGI (reference sequence). The CDR3 is CASLGLAGGTDTQYF. Here the CDR3 DNA reads TGTGCCAGCCTCGGACTAGCGGGGGGCACAGATACGCAGTATTTT.

CDR3 region: CASSDRSGSTDTQYF. As DNA, the CDR3 is TGTGCCAGCAGTGATCGAAGCGGGAGTACAGATACGCAGTATTTT. J is TRBJ2-3 and V is TRBV2; 8 bases match TRBD2. V trimming: 3 bases; J trimming: 3 bases; junction bases outside the gene matches: 5. CDR3 length equals 15 residues. Germline-derived CDR1 and CDR2 are SNHLY and FYNNEI.

The CDR3 DNA follows: TGCGCCAGCAGCCAGCGACAGGGATCCGATACGCAGTATTTT. This translates into CASSQRQGSDTQYF. The chain links TRBV4-3 to TRBJ2-3; 7 bases agree with TRBD1. Germline lookup yields CDR1 LGHNA and CDR2 YSLEER. The V segment lost 3 bases and the J segment 6 bases; nucleotides outside the gene matches: 6. The CDR3 covers 14 residues.

The V gene is TRBV29-1, the J gene TRBJ2-5, with D tentatively TRBD2 (7 bases). The V end was cut by 2 bases, the J end by 5 bases, with 15 bases between. The CDR3 runs 14 residues. Germline lookup yields CDR1 SQVTM and CDR2 ANQGSEA. CDR3 sequence reads: CSVEPNREGETQYF. CDR3 nucleotides: TGCAGCGTTGAACCTAACAGGGAGGGGGAGACCCAGTACTTC. Drawing the rest from reference TRBV29-1 and TRBJ2-5, the complete variable domain is SAVISQKPSRDICQRGTSLTIQCQVDSQVTMMFWYRQQPGQSLTLIATANQGSEATYESGFVIDKFPISRPNLTFSTLTVSNMSPEDSSIYLCSVEPNREGETQYFGPGTRLLVL.

The chain joins TRBV6-5 to TRBJ2-1; TRBD1 aligns across 8 bases. From germline, CDR1 is MNHEY and CDR2 SVGAGI. The CDR3 spans 14 residues. V lost 2 bases to trimming and J lost 7 bases; unmatched junction nucleotides: 4. The CDR3 DNA is TGTGCCAGCAGTTACACGGACAGGGTAAATGAGCAGTTCTTC. Translating gives CASSYTDRVNEQFF.

This chain connects TRBV18 to TRBJ2-2, with a weak D call TRBD1 (5 bases). CDR1 KGHSH and CDR2 LQKENI come from the germline V gene. CDR3 length: 14 residues. V lost 2 bases and J lost 6, with 10 bases in between. Written as DNA, the CDR3 is TGTGCCAGCTCACCAGACAGTCGGGCCGGGGAGCTGTTTTTT. Residues: CASSPDSRAGELFF.

The rearrangement links TRBV7-9 to TRBJ2-1; tentative D call: TRBD1 (6 bases). Per the germline V gene, CDR1 is SEHNR and CDR2 is FQNEAQ (reference sequence). The CDR3 is 18 residues long. V was shortened by 2 bases and J by 0 bases, with 17 bases between the two germline ends. DNA for the CDR3: TGTGCCAGCAGCTTAAGTCCGTGGGGGCGAAGCTCCTACAATGAGCAGTTCTTC. It is translated as CASSLSPWGRSSYNEQFF.

This chain links TRBV6-5 with TRBJ2-1, with D perhaps matching TRBD1 (5 bases). CDR1 is MNHEY, CDR2 SVGAGI, per germline. This CDR3 has 10 residues. Trimming shortened V by 6 bases and J by 8 bases, and 5 bases separated the two germline ends. Here the CDR3 reads CASRGDEQFF. CDR3 bases: TGTGCCAGCAGAGGGGATGAGCAGTTCTTC.

The chain couples TRBV5-1 to TRBJ2-2; 9 bases agree with TRBD2. The CDR3 sequence is 16 residues long. V gave up 3 bases and J gave up 5 bases; unmatched junction bases: 8. The germline gives CDR1 SGHRS, CDR2 YFSETQ. Here the CDR3 reads CASSSRASGATGELFF. CDR3 coding DNA: TGCGCCAGCAGCTCCCGCGCTAGCGGGGCAACCGGGGAGCTGTTTTTT.

The CDR3 DNA reads TGTGCCAGCAGCCAAGACGTAACCGGGACTAGCGGAGTTTACGAGCAGTACTTC. Its translation: CASSQDVTGTSGVYEQYF. This rearrangement joins TRBV4-2 to TRBJ2-7; TRBD2 matches at 11 bases. The CDR3 length is 18 residues. Germline V gives CDR1 LGHNA, CDR2 YNFKEQ. V lost 0 bases, J lost 4 bases, and 11 bases stayed unmatched.